This entry lists 25 T cell receptor beta chains sequenced from one sample in a study of blood T cell repertoires in COVID-19. Using immunoSEQ multiplex PCR, the repertoire was profiled, and TCRdb retains in-frame clones only, with some absent. The repertoire consists of about 220,000 clones, with 80% to 90% occurring once and the leading ten covering approximately 14%. The sequenced material came from PBMCs or T cells enriched from blood (not recorded which). Source of these receptors: a woman in her 50s with acute COVID-19.

The genes are TRBV27 and TRBJ1-2, with 8 bases matching TRBD1. Germline-derived CDR1 and CDR2 are MNHEY and SMNVEV (reference sequence). V lost 2 bases, J lost 6 bases, and 8 bases stayed unmatched. This CDR3 contains 15 residues. The CDR3 reads CASSLLPGQGDGYTF. As DNA, the CDR3 is TGTGCCAGCAGTTTACTCCCCGGACAGGGAGATGGCTACACCTTC.

J is TRBJ2-1 and V is TRBV6-5; 13 nucleotides agree with TRBD2. The CDR3 runs 14 residues. J lost 6 bases, V lost 8 bases, and 4 bases had no gene match. Germline V gene sequence: CDR1 MNHEY, CDR2 SVGAGI. CDR3: CASRRTSGSNEQFF. In DNA form, the CDR3 reads TGTGCCAGCCGTCGGACTAGCGGGAGCAATGAGCAGTTCTTC.

The J gene is TRBJ1-2, the V gene TRBV11-2; possible D gene TRBD1, 6 bases. CDR1 SGHAT and CDR2 FQNNGV come from the germline V gene. This CDR3 contains 14 residues. The V end lost 2 bases, the J end lost 8 bases, and 15 bases lay between the germline ends. The CDR3 sequence: CASSLSRGSQGYTF. CDR3 sequence (DNA): TGTGCCAGCAGCTTAAGCAGGGGCTCGCAAGGCTACACCTTC.

The V call is TRBV25-1, the J call TRBJ1-1; perhaps TRBD1 as D (5 bases). Looked up from germline, CDR1 is MGHDK and CDR2 is SYGVNS. CDR3 size: 15 residues. Trimming took off 1 base at V and 0 bases at J, with 9 bases between the two ends. Here the CDR3 DNA reads TGTGCCAGCAGTGAATGGAACAGGATGAACACTGAAGCTTTCTTT. This encodes CASSEWNRMNTEAFF.

This chain joins TRBV5-8 and TRBJ2-7, with 7 positions matching TRBD2. The length of the CDR3 is 15 residues. The V and J ends lost 0 bases and 4 bases, in that order; junction bases with no gene match: 7. Germline assignment: CDR1 SGHTS and CDR2 YDEGEE. This CDR3 is CASSLASGLFYEQYF. DNA of the CDR3: TGTGCCAGCAGCTTGGCCTCGGGACTATTTTACGAGCAGTACTTC. Full variable domain (missing parts from reference TRBV5-8 and TRBJ2-7): EAGVTQSPTHLIKTRGQQATLRCSPISGHTSVYWYQQALGLGLQFLLWYDEGEERNRGNFPPRFSGRQFPNYSSELNVNALELEDSALYLCASSLASGLFYEQYFGPGTRLTVT.

The chain couples TRBV11-2 to TRBJ1-2; tentatively, D is TRBD1 (5 bases). Trimming cost V 4 bases and J 7 bases, with 22 bases left between them. Germline V CDR1 and CDR2: SGHAT, FQNNGV. The CDR3 covers 16 residues. The CDR3 coding sequence is TGTGCCAGCAGCTCACGACCACAGGACCTTTTGTCTGGCTACACCTTC. Protein: CASSSRPQDLLSGYTF.

The V gene is TRBV11-3, the J gene TRBJ2-1; TRBD2 agrees at 11 bases. Germline trimming cut 0 bases from V and 0 bases from J; bases unmatched to any gene: 4. Germline CDR1 SGHNT, CDR2 YENEEA. The CDR3 is made up of 18 amino acids. As DNA, the CDR3 is TGTGCCAGCAGCTTAGATGGTCTAGCGGGAGGCTCCTACAATGAGCAGTTCTTC. Amino acids: CASSLDGLAGGSYNEQFF.

V is TRBV28 and J is TRBJ2-7; possibly TRBD2 for D (6 bases). CDR3 length equals 15 residues. Trimming stripped 4 bases from V and 6 bases from J, with 19 bases between. CDR1 is MDHEN, CDR2 SYDVKM, per germline. This CDR3 reads CASSSPGRGESEQYF. The CDR3 DNA sequence: TGTGCCAGCAGTTCACCGGGACGCGGGGAATCCGAGCAGTACTTC. The full variable domain, rest sourced from reference TRBV28 and TRBJ2-7, is DVKVTQSSRYLVKRTGEKVFLECVQDMDHENMFWYRQDPGLGLRLIYFSYDVKMKEKGDIPEGYSVSREKKERFSLILESASTNQTSMYLCASSSPGRGESEQYFGPGTRLTVT.

The chain employs TRBV10-3 and TRBJ1-2; 9 bases match TRBD1. CDR3 length equals 13 residues. CDR1 is ENHRY and CDR2 is SYGVKD in the germline V gene. Unmatched junction bases numbered 6, after V lost 7 bases and J lost 6 bases. Written as DNA, the CDR3 is TGTGCCATCACCGCGGACAGGGGTAATGGCTACACCTTC. It encodes CAITADRGNGYTF.

The rearrangement joins TRBV27 to TRBJ1-2, with 7 bases matching TRBD1. Per the germline V gene, CDR1 is MNHEY and CDR2 is SMNVEV (reference sequence). CDR3 size: 15 residues. Trimming took 4 bases from V and 2 from J; bases not matched to a gene: 7. CDR3 amino acids: CASSSPYRGNYGYTF. The CDR3 DNA follows: TGTGCCAGCAGTTCCCCATACAGGGGAAACTATGGCTACACCTTC.

This chain connects TRBV7-6 to TRBJ1-5; D uncertain. The CDR3 runs to 14 residues. The germline CDR1 and CDR2 sequences are SGHVS and FNYEAQ. V was pared by 5 bases and J by 5 bases, with 13 bases between. The CDR3 protein is CASSLGGVDQPQHF. The CDR3 bases are TGTGCCAGCAGCCTTGGAGGAGTGGATCAGCCCCAGCATTTT.

This rearrangement joins TRBV5-1 to TRBJ1-2; 7 nucleotides align to TRBD1. V lost 7 bases and J lost 1; bases outside the gene matches: 4. The CDR3 spans 13 residues. Germline assignment: CDR1 SGHRS and CDR2 YFSETQ. The CDR3 sequence: CASGDRLNYGYTF. CDR3 DNA sequence: TGCGCCAGCGGGGACAGACTTAACTATGGCTACACCTTC.

The sample holds one count of this clone. The rearrangement links TRBV15 to TRBJ1-6, with D maybe TRBD1 (5 bases). The germline V and J ends were trimmed by 0 bases and 6 bases, with 9 bases remaining between them. Germline V lookup: CDR1 LNHNV, CDR2 YYDKDF (reference sequence). CDR3 length: 15 amino acids. The CDR3 DNA follows: TGTGCCACCAGCAGAGATAACGGGGGTAATTCACCCCTCCACTTT. Amino acids: CATSRDNGGNSPLHF.

The chain uses TRBV19 and TRBJ1-1; 8 bases align to TRBD1. Trimming removed 8 bases from V and 9 bases from J; junction bases left unmatched: 5. Germline V gene lookup returns CDR1 LNHDA and CDR2 SQIVND (reference sequence). This CDR3 is built from 11 residues. CDR3 bases: TGTGCCAGTGCGTCAGGGGGCAAAGCTTTCTTT. It encodes CASASGGKAFF.

The rearrangement links TRBV2 to TRBJ2-7; 12 bases match TRBD2. Germline CDR1 is SNHLY and CDR2 is FYNNEI. V dropped 10 bases and J dropped 6; count of bases not matched to a gene: 7. CDR3 length: 13 residues. The CDR3 here is CATKLAGGPEQYF. In nucleotides, the CDR3 is TGTGCCACTAAACTAGCGGGAGGACCCGAGCAGTACTTC.

This sequence joins TRBV29-1 and TRBJ1-2; TRBD1 matches 8 bases. Trimming took 7 bases from V and 4 from J; bases not matched to a gene: 5. This CDR3 is built from 12 residues. Germline assignment: CDR1 SQVTM and CDR2 ANQGSEA. The CDR3 bases are TGCAGCGGTGCGACAGGGGTCTATGGCTACACCTTC. It yields the protein CSGATGVYGYTF. Supplemented by reference TRBV29-1 and TRBJ1-2, the full variable domain reads SAVISQKPSRDICQRGTSLTIQCQVDSQVTMMFWYRQQPGQSLTLIATANQGSEATYESGFVIDKFPISRPNLTFSTLTVSNMSPEDSSIYLCSGATGVYGYTFGSGTRLTVV.

This chain connects TRBV7-2 to TRBJ1-3; 11 bases fit TRBD1. Per germline, CDR1 SGHTA and CDR2 FQGNSA. Unmatched junction bases numbered 4, after V lost 5 bases and J lost 4 bases. CDR3 length equals 15 residues. CDR3 amino acids: CASSADRGLGNTIYF. The CDR3 DNA follows: TGTGCCAGCAGCGCGGACAGGGGGCTGGGAAACACCATATATTTT.

The CDR3 DNA reads TGTGCCAGCAGCTTATACGGACAGGGCGCGCGAGGCTACACCTTC. Translating gives CASSLYGQGARGYTF. V usage is TRBV7-2 and J usage is TRBJ1-2; 8 bases agree with TRBD1. CDR1 SGHTA and CDR2 FQGNSA come from the germline V gene. The CDR3 sequence is 15 residues long. V shed 2 bases and J 8 bases; nucleotides not matched to a gene: 10.

The V call is TRBV7-6, the J call TRBJ2-7; 7 bases fit TRBD1. The CDR3 covers 15 residues. The junction had 5 bases not matched to a gene; V was cut back by 1 base and J by 2 bases. Germline CDR1 is SGHVS and CDR2 is FNYEAQ. CDR3 in amino acids: CASSLVRQGAYEQYF. As DNA, the CDR3 is TGTGCCAGCAGCTTAGTTAGGCAGGGGGCCTACGAGCAGTACTTC.

The chain is built from TRBV19 and TRBJ1-2, with TRBD1 identical over 9 bases. Per germline, CDR1 LNHDA and CDR2 SQIVND (reference sequence). There are 14 residues in the CDR3. With V trimmed by 4 bases and J by 3 bases, 3 bases remained unmatched. CDR3 sequence reads: CASSRDRAYYGYTF. The CDR3 coding sequence is TGTGCCAGTAGTAGGGACAGGGCTTACTATGGCTACACCTTC. The variable domain in full, completed from reference TRBV19 and TRBJ1-2, reads DGGITQSPKYLFRKEGQNVTLSCEQNLNHDAMYWYRQDPGQGLRLIYYSQIVNDFQKGDIAEGYSVSREKKESFPLTVTSAQKNPTAFYLCASSRDRAYYGYTFGSGTRLTVV.

This chain links TRBV7-2 with TRBJ1-2; D might be TRBD1 (5 bases). The CDR3 extends over 14 amino acids. Germline V gene sequence: CDR1 SGHTA, CDR2 FQGNSA. V lost 5 bases to trimming and J lost 3 bases, with 13 bases between them. In DNA form, the CDR3 reads TGTGCCAGCAGCCCGGGCGGGGCTCACTATGGCTACACCTTC. It translates to CASSPGGAHYGYTF.

J is TRBJ1-6 and V is TRBV7-9; 9 bases are a match to TRBD1. The trim removed 4 bases at V and 10 bases at J, leaving 5 bases unmatched. Germline lookup yields CDR1 SEHNR and CDR2 FQNEAQ (reference sequence). This CDR3 contains 14 residues. DNA of the CDR3: TGTGCCAGCAGCTCCGGGACAGGGAACTCACCCCTCCACTTT. It yields the protein CASSSGTGNSPLHF.

The rearrangement joins TRBV7-2 to TRBJ2-1; 10 nucleotides match TRBD2. Per the germline V gene, CDR1 is SGHTA and CDR2 is FQGNSA. After removal of 6 bases from V and 7 bases from J, the junction contained 9 bases not matched to a gene. The CDR3 totals 15 residues. CDR3 loop: CASRNPGLATNEQFF. Here the CDR3 DNA reads TGTGCCAGCAGGAATCCGGGACTAGCGACTAATGAGCAGTTCTTC. Variable domain in full (rest from reference TRBV7-2 and TRBJ2-1): GAGVSQSPSNKVTEKGKDVELRCDPISGHTALYWYRQSLGQGLEFLIYFQGNSAPDKSGLPSDRFSAERTGGSVSTLTIQRTQQEDSAVYLCASRNPGLATNEQFFGPGTRLTVL.

This rearrangement joins TRBV30 to TRBJ1-3, with D possibly matching TRBD1 (5 bases). CDR3 size: 16 residues. CDR1 GTSNPN and CDR2 SVGIG come from the germline V gene (reference sequence). With 1 base removed from V and 0 bases from J, the gap between germline ends came to 13 bases. The CDR3 sequence is CAWSEQQGFSGNTIYF. The CDR3 bases are TGTGCCTGGAGTGAGCAGCAGGGATTCTCTGGAAACACCATATATTTT.

The CDR3 here is CASRNLAGASFGELFF. Here the CDR3 DNA reads TGTGCCAGCAGAAACCTAGCGGGAGCGAGTTTCGGGGAGCTGTTTTTT. V and J are TRBV27 and TRBJ2-2; 10 nucleotides align to TRBD2. The ends lost 6 bases at V and 7 bases at J; junction bases unmatched: 11. Germline V gene lookup returns CDR1 MNHEY and CDR2 SMNVEV (reference sequence). The length of the CDR3 is 16 residues.